The 26 T cell receptor beta chains listed next were all sequenced from one sample in a study of response to subunit inactivated influenza vaccine. One entry per CDR3 protein results from TCRdb running MiXCR on the RT-PCR reads. The sample shows just under 550,000 distinct CDR3 sequences, around 21% of them seen only once. Another study also made use of these data, one on T cells expressing NK-cell markers. From that study: The TCR beta cDNA came from 5'RACE template switching with UMIs.

The sequencing here drew on CD4+ T cells sorted from PBMCs, taken roughly 13 days after vaccination. The origin of the receptors is a man in his forties or fifties who received an inactivated influenza vaccine.

This chain links TRBV6-5 with TRBJ2-4; D tentatively reads TRBD1 or TRBD2 (5 bases each). The CDR3 has 13 residues. CDR1 is MNHEY and CDR2 is SVGAGI in the germline V gene. Trimming took off 4 bases at V and 7 bases at J, with 11 bases between the two ends. The CDR3 is CASSWDVGNIQYF. Written as DNA, the CDR3 is TGTGCCAGCAGTTGGGACGTAGGGAACATTCAGTACTTC.

This clonotype was observed a handful of times. This sequence joins TRBV5-8 and TRBJ2-5; 9 nucleotides align to TRBD1. The germline V gene has CDR1 SGHTS and CDR2 YDEGEE. This CDR3 has 15 amino acids. Trimming at V came to 4 bases and at J to 5 bases, leaving 9 bases not matched to a gene. CDR3: CASSTGTGKGETQYF. The CDR3 DNA is TGTGCCAGCAGCACCGGGACAGGGAAGGGTGAGACCCAGTACTTC.

There are a few counts of this clonotype. The V call is TRBV28, the J call TRBJ2-7; possibly TRBD2 for D (6 bases). The CDR3 runs to 14 residues. Trimming removed 7 bases from V and 7 bases from J, with 20 bases in between. CDR1 and CDR2 from the germline V gene are MDHEN and SYDVKM. This CDR3 reads CASNSGGVVGEQYF. The CDR3 DNA reads TGTGCCAGCAATTCCGGCGGGGTGGTGGGGGAGCAGTACTTC.

The V gene is TRBV7-9, the J gene TRBJ2-3; 8 bases line up with TRBD2. The V gene's germline CDR1 is SEHNR and CDR2 FQNEAQ (reference sequence). V shed 1 base and J 2 bases; nucleotides not matched to a gene: 2. The CDR3 runs to 15 residues. The chain's CDR3 is CASSLGRGVTDTQYF. CDR3 nucleotide sequence: TGTGCCAGCAGCTTAGGGCGGGGGGTCACAGATACGCAGTATTTT.

The chain joins TRBV20-1 to TRBJ1-5; the match to TRBD1 covers 7 bases. From germline, CDR1 is DFQATT and CDR2 SNEGSKA (reference sequence). The V segment lost 6 bases and the J segment 4 bases; nucleotides outside the gene matches: 0. This CDR3 comprises 11 residues. CDR3 nucleotides: TGCAGTGCACAGGGGAATCAGCCCCAGCATTTT. This encodes CSAQGNQPQHF.

The chain links TRBV20-1 to TRBJ2-7; possibly TRBD1 for D (5 bases). Per the germline V gene, CDR1 is DFQATT and CDR2 is SNEGSKA (reference sequence). This CDR3 contains 11 residues. Trimming took off 3 bases at V and 7 bases at J, with 10 bases between the two ends. The CDR3 here is CSARDTPEQYF. CDR3 nucleotide sequence: TGCAGTGCTAGGGACACCCCAGAGCAGTACTTC.

The V and J genes are TRBV20-1 and TRBJ1-1; D uncertain. V lost 3 bases to trimming and J lost 1 base, with 6 bases between them. From germline, CDR1 is DFQATT and CDR2 SNEGSKA (reference sequence). This CDR3 is 12 amino acids long. CDR3 loop: CSASQTNTEAFF. The DNA for the CDR3 is TGCAGTGCTAGTCAGACGAACACTGAAGCTTTCTTT.

This clonotype was seen many times. The genes are TRBV27 and TRBJ1-1, with D perhaps matching TRBD1 (6 bases). Per the germline V gene, CDR1 is MNHEY and CDR2 is SMNVEV (reference sequence). The CDR3 runs to 14 residues. Trimming stripped 3 bases from V and 2 bases from J, with 10 bases between. CDR3 DNA sequence: TGTGCCAGCAGTTTTGGGGGGGCTAACACTGAAGCTTTCTTT. Protein sequence: CASSFGGANTEAFF.

This clonotype was seen just once. V is TRBV12-5 and J is TRBJ2-7; D might be TRBD2 (5 bases). Trimming took off 3 bases at V and 2 bases at J, with 14 bases between the two ends. The CDR3 runs 15 residues. Germline CDR1 is LGHNT and CDR2 is FRNRAP. CDR3 nucleotides: TGTGCTAGTGGTTTAGTAGTCCCTAGCCCCTACGAGCAGTACTTC. This codes for CASGLVVPSPYEQYF.

A few counts support this clonotype. The chain carries TRBV5-1 and TRBJ1-2, with 9 bases identical to TRBD1. The length of the CDR3 is 13 residues. The J segment lost 5 bases and the V segment lost 4 bases, leaving 3 bases of the junction unmatched. Germline V gene data show CDR1 as SGHRS and CDR2 as YFSETQ. The CDR3 protein is CASSRDREYGYTF. The CDR3 coding sequence is TGCGCCAGCAGCCGGGACAGGGAATATGGCTACACCTTC.

V and J are TRBV20-1 and TRBJ1-2; TRBD1 aligns across 9 bases. This CDR3 is built from 18 residues. The germline gives CDR1 DFQATT, CDR2 SNEGSKA (reference sequence). V shed 1 base and J 2 bases; nucleotides not matched to a gene: 14. The CDR3, as DNA: TGCAGTGCTAGAGGGTTATGGGGACAGGGAAGGAGGAACTATGGCTACACCTTC. The encoded protein is CSARGLWGQGRRNYGYTF.

The chain has TRBV20-1 and TRBJ1-5; the match to TRBD1 covers 7 bases. Germline CDR1 reads DFQATT; CDR2 reads SNEGSKA (reference sequence). This CDR3 has 16 amino acids. The V segment lost 0 bases and the J segment 6 bases; nucleotides outside the gene matches: 11. The CDR3, as DNA: TGCAGTGCTAGAGAACCGACAGGGTTGATGGTTCAGCCCCAGCATTTT. Translating it yields CSAREPTGLMVQPQHF.

CDR3 nucleotides: TGCAGCGTTGGGGACCCAACCTACGAGCAGTACTTC. It specifies CSVGDPTYEQYF. The chain recombines TRBV29-1 with TRBJ2-7; D is tentatively TRBD1 or TRBD2 (5 bases each). The germline V and J ends were trimmed by 4 bases and 2 bases, with 9 bases remaining between them. Per germline, CDR1 SQVTM and CDR2 ANQGSEA. The CDR3 is 12 amino acids.

The V and J genes are TRBV7-9 and TRBJ2-7; 7 bases are shared with TRBD1. CDR1 is SEHNR and CDR2 is FQNEAQ in the germline V gene (reference sequence). V lost 4 bases and J lost 5; bases outside the gene matches: 17. The CDR3 extends over 17 amino acids. The CDR3, as DNA: TGTGCCAGCAGCTCCCCAATCAAAGACAGGGCGGAAAACGAGCAGTACTTC. Translation gives CASSSPIKDRAENEQYF.

CDR3 loop: CSARDPSGRENIQYF. The CDR3 DNA reads TGCAGTGCTAGGGATCCGTCGGGGCGGGAAAACATTCAGTACTTC. The chain uses TRBV20-1 and TRBJ2-4; TRBD1 or TRBD2 may be the D gene (5 bases each). The germline V gene has CDR1 DFQATT and CDR2 SNEGSKA (reference sequence). Trimming shortened V by 3 bases and J by 5 bases, and 17 bases separated the two germline ends. CDR3 length: 15 residues.

The rearrangement uses TRBV7-2 and TRBJ2-7, with a weak D call TRBD2 (6 bases). The CDR3 is 13 residues long. V dropped 5 bases and J dropped 6 bases, with 14 bases sitting between them. Germline assignment: CDR1 SGHTA and CDR2 FQGNSA. CDR3 nucleotides: TGTGCCAGCAGCCGAAAGCTGGGGGGCGAGCAGTACTTC. Translated: CASSRKLGGEQYF.

In this sample, this clonotype turned up a few times. The chain employs TRBV20-1 and TRBJ1-2; perhaps TRBD1 as D (6 bases). The length of the CDR3 is 12 residues. Trimming took off 6 bases at V and 8 bases at J, with 16 bases between the two ends. The V gene's germline CDR1 is DFQATT and CDR2 SNEGSKA (reference sequence). CDR3 sequence (DNA): TGCAGTGCCCCACAGGGCGTGGGAGGCTACACCTTC. This translates into CSAPQGVGGYTF.

The genes are TRBV6-1 and TRBJ1-2; no clear D gene. Germline V gene data show CDR1 as MNHNS and CDR2 as SASEGT. There are 13 residues in the CDR3. V gave up 6 bases and J gave up 2 bases, with 10 bases separating them. CDR3 DNA sequence: TGTGCCAGCAGGAGTAATTTAAACTATGGCTACACCTTC. Encoded protein: CASRSNLNYGYTF.

This chain connects TRBV7-6 to TRBJ2-7, with 8 positions matching TRBD1. The CDR3 has 16 amino acids. V shed 0 bases and J 2 bases; nucleotides not matched to a gene: 6. Germline V gene data show CDR1 as SGHVS and CDR2 as FNYEAQ. Here the CDR3 DNA reads TGTGCCAGCAGCTTAGCGACCGGGACAGGAGCCTACGAGCAGTACTTC. Translation gives CASSLATGTGAYEQYF.

This clonotype showed up just a few times. The chain joins TRBV30 to TRBJ1-1; no firm D call. Trimming stripped 2 bases from V and 1 base from J, with 11 bases between. Per germline, CDR1 GTSNPN and CDR2 SVGIG (reference sequence). The CDR3 sequence is 14 residues long. DNA for the CDR3: TGTGCCTGGAGTAAACAGTCACCGAACACTGAAGCTTTCTTT. This codes for CAWSKQSPNTEAFF. Variable domain in full (rest from reference TRBV30 and TRBJ1-1): SQTIHQWPATLVQPVGSPLSLECTVEGTSNPNLYWYRQAAGRGLQLLFYSVGIGQISSEVPQNLSASRPQDRQFILSSKKLLLSDSGFYLCAWSKQSPNTEAFFGQGTRLTVV.

This clonotype was counted a few times. V is TRBV4-1 and J is TRBJ2-3; D remains unclear. The V gene lost 1 base and the J gene lost 0 bases, with 8 bases spanning the gap. The germline CDR1 and CDR2 sequences are MGHRA and YSYEKL. The length of the CDR3 is 15 residues. This CDR3 is CASSQGQYSTDTQYF. The CDR3 DNA reads TGCGCCAGCAGCCAAGGGCAGTATAGCACAGATACGCAGTATTTT.

The table lists this clonotype with a few counts. The chain links TRBV28 to TRBJ2-1; D is perhaps TRBD1 (7 bases). CDR1 MDHEN and CDR2 SYDVKM come from the germline V gene. V dropped 6 bases and J dropped 4 bases, with 16 bases sitting between them. The CDR3 has 15 residues. The CDR3 DNA sequence: TGTGCCAGCAGGGAGGGGACAGCGTTGTACAATGAGCAGTTCTTC. Protein: CASREGTALYNEQFF.

There are a few counts of this clonotype. This sequence joins TRBV5-1 and TRBJ2-7, with D perhaps matching TRBD2 (6 bases). In germline, CDR1 is SGHRS, CDR2 YFSETQ. Deletions cut 4 bases from V and 3 bases from J, with 17 bases between. CDR3 size: 15 residues. CDR3 region: CASSPSGTVVYEQYF. CDR3 nucleotide sequence: TGCGCCAGCAGCCCCTCAGGGACTGTCGTCTACGAGCAGTACTTC. Looking up the rest from reference TRBV5-1 and TRBJ2-7 gives the full variable domain: KAGVTQTPRYLIKTRGQQVTLSCSPISGHRSVSWYQQTPGQGLQFLFEYFSETQRNKGNFPGRFSGRQFSNSRSEMNVSTLELGDSALYLCASSPSGTVVYEQYFGPGTRLTVT.

The chain employs TRBV30 and TRBJ1-6, with D perhaps matching TRBD1 (5 bases). The ends were cut back, 2 bases at V and 7 bases at J, with 9 bases in the middle. The germline V gene has CDR1 GTSNPN and CDR2 SVGIG (reference sequence). CDR3 size: 13 residues. The CDR3 sequence is CAWSSGQNSPLHF. In DNA, the CDR3 is TGTGCCTGGAGTTCCGGACAAAATTCACCCCTCCACTTT.

This clonotype was counted a few times. The CDR3 coding sequence is TGTGCCAGCAGTGCGGGGGCGGGGACTAGCGGGAGTTGGGCTTACAATGAGCAGTTCTTC. This sequence encodes CASSAGAGTSGSWAYNEQFF. The chain couples TRBV2 to TRBJ2-1, with 14 bases lining up with TRBD2. The CDR3 contains 20 residues. In germline, CDR1 is SNHLY, CDR2 FYNNEI. Unmatched junction bases numbered 15, after V lost 4 bases and J lost 4 bases.

The V call is TRBV4-3, the J call TRBJ1-2, with D perhaps matching TRBD1 (5 bases). The V gene's germline CDR1 is LGHNA and CDR2 YSLEER. The germline V and J ends were trimmed by 0 bases and 14 bases, with 22 bases remaining between them. This CDR3 contains 15 residues. The CDR3 region is CASSQEGGQVSPSTF. CDR3 bases: TGCGCCAGCAGCCAAGAAGGAGGACAAGTCTCACCCAGTACCTTC.